The next 14 T cell receptor beta chains were all read from a single sample in a study of CD8 T cells in Susac syndrome. An amount of RNA that ranged from roughly 0.5 to 1 ug was reverse transcribed with random hexamers. Each CDR3 protein is one row after TCRdb ran MiXCR on the immunoSEQ multiplex PCR reads. Of roughly 200,000 distinct CDR3 sequences listed, roughly 95% are singletons. Specimen: CD8+ T cells from PBMCs. These receptors were taken from a human donor with multiple sclerosis.

This sequence joins TRBV28 and TRBJ2-5, with D tentatively TRBD1 (5 bases). Germline lookup yields CDR1 MDHEN and CDR2 SYDVKM. Trimming pared 3 bases from V and 2 bases from J, leaving 10 bases between. There are 14 residues in the CDR3. Written as DNA, the CDR3 is TGTGCCAGCAGTTTCGAGGCAGGGCAAGAGACCCAGTACTTC. It yields the protein CASSFEAGQETQYF.

The chain uses TRBV28 and TRBJ2-6; D is perhaps TRBD1 (5 bases). The V end was cut by 11 bases, the J end by 1 base, with 15 bases between. The CDR3 extends over 15 amino acids. From germline, CDR1 is MDHEN and CDR2 SYDVKM. The CDR3 loop reads CAVSRAGSGANVLTF. The CDR3 region has the DNA TGTGCCGTCAGCAGGGCAGGATCTGGGGCCAACGTCCTGACTTTC.

V usage is TRBV5-1 and J usage is TRBJ2-7, with 7 bases matching TRBD1. Per germline, CDR1 SGHRS and CDR2 YFSETQ. The J segment lost 3 bases and the V segment lost 4 bases, leaving 4 bases of the junction unmatched. The CDR3 spans 13 residues. In DNA, the CDR3 is TGCGCCAGCAGCGTGACAGGGATCTACGAGCAGTACTTC. This gives the protein CASSVTGIYEQYF.

V usage is TRBV29-1 and J usage is TRBJ2-2; D gene ambiguous. Deletions cut 3 bases from V and 3 bases from J, with 14 bases between. Germline CDR1 and CDR2: SQVTM and ANQGSEA. The CDR3 is 15 residues long. The CDR3, as DNA: TGCAGCGTTGACCCAGGCCTCGACGACACCGGGGAGCTGTTTTTT. Translated: CSVDPGLDDTGELFF.

This chain joins TRBV27 and TRBJ2-1; D might be TRBD1 or TRBD2, each matching 5 bases. V dropped 0 bases and J dropped 12 bases, with 24 bases sitting between them. The length of the CDR3 is 17 residues. CDR1 and CDR2 from the germline V gene are MNHEY and SMNVEV (reference sequence). DNA for the CDR3: TGTGCCAGCAGTTTATCTGGGACCGGACGCCTGTCAGTGGGGCAGTTCTTC. This gives the protein CASSLSGTGRLSVGQFF.

The V gene is TRBV2, the J gene TRBJ2-1; D remains unclear. V was trimmed by 6 bases and J by 8 bases, leaving 20 bases between them. Looked up from germline, CDR1 is SNHLY and CDR2 is FYNNEI. The CDR3 extends over 15 amino acids. The CDR3 here is CASRGDDSASYEQFF. The CDR3 DNA is TGTGCCAGCAGGGGTGATGATTCCGCCTCCTATGAGCAGTTCTTC.

Comment on this clonotype: At one end the junction does not follow the germline gene, possibly because of a read error. J is TRBJ2-5 and V is TRBV2; no clear D gene. Germline V gene data show CDR1 as SNHLY and CDR2 as FYNNEI. The CDR3 runs 12 residues. The CDR3 DNA is TGTGCCAGCAGTGAATTTCAAGAGATCCAGTACTTC. It codes for CASSEFQEIQYF.

The chain has TRBV4-1 and TRBJ2-5; D remains ambiguous. The germline CDR1 and CDR2 sequences are MGHRA and YSYEKL. Trimming removed 3 bases at V and 9 bases at J, with 14 bases between. CDR3 length: 13 residues. DNA for the CDR3: TGCGCCAGCAGCCAGGCGCTGGCCAAGGCCCAGTACTTC. This sequence encodes CASSQALAKAQYF.

V is TRBV29-1 and J is TRBJ1-1; D is unresolved. Trimming shortened V by 7 bases and J by 1 base, and 7 bases separated the two germline ends. Per germline, CDR1 SQVTM and CDR2 ANQGSEA. The CDR3 spans 11 residues. Here the CDR3 reads CSAIQNTEAFF. DNA for the CDR3: TGCAGCGCAATCCAGAACACTGAAGCTTTCTTT.

The gene calls are TRBV3-1 and TRBJ2-7; D not resolved. V shed 1 base and J shed 4 bases, with 8 bases lying between them. This CDR3 contains 13 residues. Looked up from germline, CDR1 is LGHDT and CDR2 is YNNKEL (reference sequence). The CDR3: CASSQAPAYEQYF. CDR3 DNA sequence: TGTGCCAGCAGCCAAGCCCCGGCGTACGAGCAGTACTTC.

The chain couples TRBV27 to TRBJ2-6, with no clear D. Germline CDR1 is MNHEY and CDR2 is SMNVEV (reference sequence). There are 16 residues in the CDR3. The germline V and J ends were trimmed by 6 bases and 0 bases, with 12 bases remaining between them. Written as DNA, the CDR3 is TGTGCCAGCAGACCAAGGGTGGGCTCTGGGGCCAACGTCCTGACTTTC. It encodes CASRPRVGSGANVLTF.

The V call is TRBV11-2, the J call TRBJ2-1, with D unresolved. The germline gives CDR1 SGHAT, CDR2 FQNNGV. V lost 1 base to trimming and J lost 2 bases, with 6 bases between them. The CDR3 length is 14 residues. The CDR3 sequence is CASSLVQTYNEQFF. CDR3 bases: TGTGCCAGCAGCTTAGTCCAGACCTACAATGAGCAGTTCTTC.

The rearrangement joins TRBV20-1 to TRBJ2-5; D is uncertain. CDR3 size: 16 residues. Trimming removed 2 bases from V and 1 base from J, with 17 bases in between. Germline V CDR1 and CDR2: DFQATT, SNEGSKA (reference sequence). The CDR3 sequence is CSARFGVPNPQETQYF. The CDR3 coding sequence is TGCAGTGCTAGATTTGGCGTCCCCAATCCCCAAGAGACCCAGTACTTC.

As DNA, the CDR3 is TGTGCCAGCAGTTTAATGAGGACAGGGAACACTGAAGCTTTCTTT. It translates to CASSLMRTGNTEAFF. The chain employs TRBV12-3 or TRBV12-4 and TRBJ1-1, with TRBD1 matching 7 bases. V gave up 2 bases and J gave up 1 base; unmatched junction bases: 4. The CDR3 spans 15 residues.